Listed below are T cell receptor beta chains from one sample, sequenced in a study of cytomegalovirus exposure and HLA in healthy donors. TCRdb keeps only in-frame clones here, not all; method: immunoSEQ multiplex PCR. The repertoire includes approximately 220,000 clones, 82% of them detected once, and nearly 6% sits in the top ten. Specimen: PBMCs. These receptors were obtained from a man between 35 and 55 years old in good health and CMV-seropositive. Both conserved end residues are part of each CDR3. The D gene is left open where the match is weak. Part of the rows lack a size; the others show once, few, many or a class for expanded clones.

cdr3_nt: TGTGCCAGCAGAACGACAATAGGGAGACTGAACACTGAAGCTTTCTTT; cdr3_aa: CASRTTIGRLNTEAFF; v_call: TRBV6-6; clone_size: -; cdr3_length: 16; j_call: TRBJ1-1; d_call: -
cdr3_nt: TGTGCTAGTGGTTTGGGGGCGACAGATACGCAGTATTTT; cdr3_aa: CASGLGATDTQYF; v_call: TRBV12-5; clone_size: -; cdr3_length: 13; j_call: TRBJ2-3; d_call: -
cdr3_nt: TGTGCCAGCAGCCGAGGCAGGGATGTTGCCGGGGAGCTGTTTTTT; cdr3_aa: CASSRGRDVAGELFF; v_call: TRBV9; clone_size: -; cdr3_length: 15; j_call: TRBJ2-2; d_call: -
cdr3_nt: TGTGCCAGCAGGAGGACAGGACCAAATGAAAAACTGTTTTTT; cdr3_aa: CASRRTGPNEKLFF; v_call: TRBV5-6; clone_size: -; cdr3_length: 14; j_call: TRBJ1-4; d_call: TRBD1
cdr3_nt: TGTGCCGGGAATAGACAGGGGGCGTACGAGCAGTACTTC; cdr3_aa: CAGNRQGAYEQYF; v_call: TRBV2; clone_size: -; cdr3_length: 13; j_call: TRBJ2-7; d_call: TRBD1
cdr3_nt: TGTGCCAGCAGCAAAAATGCTGGCGGGAGTGTCAATGAGCAGTTCTTC; cdr3_aa: CASSKNAGGSVNEQFF; v_call: TRBV21-1; clone_size: -; cdr3_length: 16; j_call: TRBJ2-1; d_call: -
cdr3_nt: TGTGCCAGCAAGTTCCGAGACAGGGGGCAAGAGCAGTACTTC; cdr3_aa: CASKFRDRGQEQYF; v_call: TRBV2; clone_size: -; cdr3_length: 14; j_call: TRBJ2-5; d_call: TRBD1
cdr3_nt: TGTGCCAGCAGCGTAGGGGCAGGTTCCTCTGGAAACACCATATATTTT; cdr3_aa: CASSVGAGSSGNTIYF; v_call: TRBV9; clone_size: -; cdr3_length: 16; j_call: TRBJ1-3; d_call: -
cdr3_nt: TGTGCCAGCAGTACCGACAGGGCGAATCAGCCCCAGCATTTT; cdr3_aa: CASSTDRANQPQHF; v_call: TRBV6-5; clone_size: -; cdr3_length: 14; j_call: TRBJ1-5; d_call: TRBD1
cdr3_nt: TGTGCCAGCAGTGAGGTAGGGGTCAATGAGCAGTTCTTC; cdr3_aa: CASSEVGVNEQFF; v_call: TRBV6-1; clone_size: -; cdr3_length: 13; j_call: TRBJ2-1; d_call: -
cdr3_nt: TGTGCCAGCAGCTTAGAAGGGGACAGGGCTTTGAACACTGAAGCTTTCTTT; cdr3_aa: CASSLEGDRALNTEAFF; v_call: TRBV7-8; clone_size: -; cdr3_length: 17; j_call: TRBJ1-1; d_call: TRBD1
cdr3_nt: TGTGCCAGCAGTCAAACAGGGTACAATCAGCCCCAGCATTTT; cdr3_aa: CASSQTGYNQPQHF; v_call: TRBV27; clone_size: -; cdr3_length: 14; j_call: TRBJ1-5; d_call: -
cdr3_nt: TGTGCCACCAGCAGGTACAGAGGAGGCGCACCCCTCCACTTT; cdr3_aa: CATSRYRGGAPLHF; v_call: TRBV15; clone_size: -; cdr3_length: 14; j_call: TRBJ1-6; d_call: -
cdr3_nt: TGTGCCAGCAGCCCCCGGACAGGAGGCGGTGGTGGCTACACCTTC; cdr3_aa: CASSPRTGGGGGYTF; v_call: TRBV13; clone_size: -; cdr3_length: 15; j_call: TRBJ1-2; d_call: TRBD1
cdr3_nt: TGTGCCAGCAGCCGTGGCCCGAACTCTGGAAACACCATATATTTT; cdr3_aa: CASSRGPNSGNTIYF; v_call: TRBV5-4; clone_size: once; cdr3_length: 15; j_call: TRBJ1-3; d_call: -
cdr3_nt: TGTGCCAGCAGAACCGACAGGGTCGGAAATGAAAAACTGTTTTTT; cdr3_aa: CASRTDRVGNEKLFF; v_call: TRBV27; clone_size: -; cdr3_length: 15; j_call: TRBJ1-4; d_call: TRBD1
cdr3_nt: TGTGCCAGCAGTTTCCACACCCTAGGCAACACTGAAGCTTTCTTT; cdr3_aa: CASSFHTLGNTEAFF; v_call: TRBV6-1; clone_size: -; cdr3_length: 15; j_call: TRBJ1-1; d_call: -
cdr3_nt: TGTGCCAGCAGTTACTCGAACCAACTACACACCATATATTTT; cdr3_aa: CASSYSNQLHTIYF; v_call: TRBV6-5; clone_size: -; cdr3_length: 14; j_call: TRBJ1-3; d_call: -
cdr3_nt: TGTGCCAGCTCACCACGGGACACCCCAACTAATGAAAAACTGTTTTTT; cdr3_aa: CASSPRDTPTNEKLFF; v_call: TRBV18; clone_size: -; cdr3_length: 16; j_call: TRBJ1-4; d_call: -
cdr3_nt: TGCGCCAGCAGCTTGGATAGCGGGAGTTGGTATGAGCAGTTCTTC; cdr3_aa: CASSLDSGSWYEQFF; v_call: TRBV5-1; clone_size: -; cdr3_length: 15; j_call: TRBJ2-1; d_call: TRBD2
cdr3_nt: TGTGCCAGTACAGAGGACAGGGGGGTGGCCAACGTCCTGACTTTC; cdr3_aa: CASTEDRGVANVLTF; v_call: TRBV19; clone_size: -; cdr3_length: 15; j_call: TRBJ2-6; d_call: TRBD1
cdr3_nt: TGTGCCAGCAAGCCCGGGACAGGGGGGGGCAATGAGCAGTTCTTC; cdr3_aa: CASKPGTGGGNEQFF; v_call: TRBV6-6; clone_size: -; cdr3_length: 15; j_call: TRBJ2-1; d_call: TRBD1
cdr3_nt: TGTGCCAGCAGCCAACGCTGGGAGGGGAATGAAGCTTTCTTT; cdr3_aa: CASSQRWEGNEAFF; v_call: TRBV5-6; clone_size: -; cdr3_length: 14; j_call: TRBJ1-1; d_call: -
cdr3_nt: TGCGCCAGCAGCTTCTCTAGCACAGATGAGCAGTTCTTC; cdr3_aa: CASSFSSTDEQFF; v_call: TRBV5-1; clone_size: -; cdr3_length: 13; j_call: TRBJ2-1; d_call: -
cdr3_nt: TGTGCCAGCAGGGGGACAGTCTCCTACAATGAGCAGTTCTTC; cdr3_aa: CASRGTVSYNEQFF; v_call: TRBV2; clone_size: few; cdr3_length: 14; j_call: TRBJ2-1; d_call: TRBD1
cdr3_nt: TGTGCCAGCAGTTCGAGAGCGGGAGGGCCTAACGAGCAGTACTTC; cdr3_aa: CASSSRAGGPNEQYF; v_call: TRBV27; clone_size: -; cdr3_length: 15; j_call: TRBJ2-7; d_call: TRBD2
cdr3_nt: TGTGCCAGCAGCTCACTAGCGGGAGGGCCGGCAGATACGCAGTATTTT; cdr3_aa: CASSSLAGGPADTQYF; v_call: TRBV7-3; clone_size: -; cdr3_length: 16; j_call: TRBJ2-3; d_call: TRBD2
cdr3_nt: TGTGCCAGCTCTAGCCTATCGGTCTTAGGCTACACCTTC; cdr3_aa: CASSSLSVLGYTF; v_call: TRBV11-2; clone_size: few; cdr3_length: 13; j_call: TRBJ1-2; d_call: -
cdr3_nt: TGTGCCAGCAGCTTAGTTGCGGCGGGAGGCAATGAGCAGTTCTTC; cdr3_aa: CASSLVAAGGNEQFF; v_call: TRBV7-9; clone_size: -; cdr3_length: 15; j_call: TRBJ2-1; d_call: TRBD2
cdr3_nt: TGTGCCAGCAGCTTGGTGACTAGCAAAGAGACCCAGTACTTC; cdr3_aa: CASSLVTSKETQYF; v_call: TRBV5-6; clone_size: -; cdr3_length: 14; j_call: TRBJ2-5; d_call: TRBD2
cdr3_nt: TGCGCCAGCAGCCAACCGGGACTAGCGGGAAGGGTGGGTGGCACAGATACGCAGTATTTT; cdr3_aa: CASSQPGLAGRVGGTDTQYF; v_call: TRBV4-1; clone_size: few; cdr3_length: 20; j_call: TRBJ2-3; d_call: TRBD2
cdr3_nt: TGTGCCAGCTCGCTCCAGGGGGCCGGCGAAAAACTGTTTTTT; cdr3_aa: CASSLQGAGEKLFF; v_call: TRBV18; clone_size: -; cdr3_length: 14; j_call: TRBJ1-4; d_call: TRBD1
cdr3_nt: TGTGCCAGCGGCCTGGGACTAGCGGGAGCGAACTACAATGAGCAGTTCTTC; cdr3_aa: CASGLGLAGANYNEQFF; v_call: TRBV27; clone_size: -; cdr3_length: 17; j_call: TRBJ2-1; d_call: TRBD2
cdr3_nt: TGTGCCTGGAGTGTAAGGGGGAGCTCCTACGAGCAGTACTTC; cdr3_aa: CAWSVRGSSYEQYF; v_call: TRBV30; clone_size: -; cdr3_length: 14; j_call: TRBJ2-7; d_call: -
cdr3_nt: TGTGCCAGCAGTTCCGGGTTGTTGAACACTGAAGCTTTCTTT; cdr3_aa: CASSSGLLNTEAFF; v_call: TRBV27; clone_size: -; cdr3_length: 14; j_call: TRBJ1-1; d_call: -
cdr3_nt: TGCGCCAGCAGTGAGGGACTAGTTATGTATGAGCAGTTCTTC; cdr3_aa: CASSEGLVMYEQFF; v_call: TRBV10-1; clone_size: -; cdr3_length: 14; j_call: TRBJ2-1; d_call: TRBD2
cdr3_nt: TGTGCCAGCAGTTACTCGGGCCCAGGGCGCCCGGAGCAGTACTTC; cdr3_aa: CASSYSGPGRPEQYF; v_call: TRBV6-5; clone_size: few; cdr3_length: 15; j_call: TRBJ2-7; d_call: -
cdr3_nt: TGCAGCGTGGAGGGAGGGGAAGCTTTCTTT; cdr3_aa: CSVEGGEAFF; v_call: TRBV29-1; clone_size: -; cdr3_length: 10; j_call: TRBJ1-1; d_call: -
cdr3_nt: TGTGCCAGCAGCTTGGGGTTTTCCGGGTACGAGCAGTACTTC; cdr3_aa: CASSLGFSGYEQYF; v_call: TRBV5-4; clone_size: -; cdr3_length: 14; j_call: TRBJ2-7; d_call: -
cdr3_nt: TGTGCCAGCAGTTTCGCTAGCGGGGGATTCACAGATACGCAGTATTTT; cdr3_aa: CASSFASGGFTDTQYF; v_call: TRBV27; clone_size: -; cdr3_length: 16; j_call: TRBJ2-3; d_call: TRBD2
cdr3_nt: TGTGCCTGGGGCAGGACGGACATGAACACTGAAGCTTTCTTT; cdr3_aa: CAWGRTDMNTEAFF; v_call: TRBV30; clone_size: -; cdr3_length: 14; j_call: TRBJ1-1; d_call: -
cdr3_nt: TGTGCCAGTAGTATTGGGGGGACAGGGAAAAACATTCAGTACTTC; cdr3_aa: CASSIGGTGKNIQYF; v_call: TRBV19; clone_size: -; cdr3_length: 15; j_call: TRBJ2-4; d_call: TRBD1
cdr3_nt: TGTGCCAGCAGCCGTCGGGGGTTCGGGGCCAGAAGCACTGAAGCTTTCTTT; cdr3_aa: CASSRRGFGARSTEAFF; v_call: TRBV14; clone_size: -; cdr3_length: 17; j_call: TRBJ1-1; d_call: -
cdr3_nt: TGCAGCGCTTCGGAGACTAATGAAAAACTGTTTTTT; cdr3_aa: CSASETNEKLFF; v_call: TRBV29-1; clone_size: -; cdr3_length: 12; j_call: TRBJ1-4; d_call: -